Shown below are 25 T cell receptor beta chains from a single sample sequenced in a study of siplizumab effects on memory and regulatory T cells. Measured with immunoSEQ multiplex PCR; TCRdb has only the in-frame clones, and not every one. The sample has about 110,000 clones; roughly 94% are singletons. Source material: Tregs sorted from blood. The receptors were gathered from a human donor in good health.

The V and J genes are TRBV9 and TRBJ2-5; 7 nucleotides line up with TRBD2. Germline loops: CDR1 SGDLS, CDR2 YYNGEE. The CDR3 loop spans 14 amino acids. With V trimmed by 0 bases and J by 4 bases, 3 bases remained unmatched. CDR3 sequence: CASSVVVAGETQYF. The CDR3 DNA is TGTGCCAGCAGCGTAGTGGTAGCGGGAGAGACCCAGTACTTC.

DNA of the CDR3: TGTGCCAGTAGATCCCGAGAGGGGGCTAGATATGGCTACACCTTC. Its protein product is CASRSREGARYGYTF. This chain uses TRBV19 with TRBJ1-2, with 7 positions matching TRBD1. The V segment lost 6 bases and the J segment 5 bases; nucleotides outside the gene matches: 12. CDR3 length equals 15 residues. Germline V gene lookup returns CDR1 LNHDA and CDR2 SQIVND (reference sequence).

This clone was seen only once. The chain uses TRBV20-1 and TRBJ2-5; perhaps TRBD2 as D (6 bases). Germline assignment: CDR1 DFQATT and CDR2 SNEGSKA (reference sequence). V lost 2 bases, J lost 5 bases, and 6 bases lay in between. The CDR3 runs to 11 residues. The CDR3 DNA reads TGCAGTGCTAGACGGGGGGAGACCCAGTACTTC. It encodes CSARRGETQYF.

The count of this clone is one. J is TRBJ2-7 and V is TRBV29-1; D is unclear. The CDR3 contains 12 residues. V was trimmed by 4 bases and J by 3 bases, leaving 10 bases between them. Germline V gene data show CDR1 as SQVTM and CDR2 as ANQGSEA. The DNA for the CDR3 is TGCAGCGTTGGAAGTAGGAACTACGAGCAGTACTTC. Protein: CSVGSRNYEQYF.

The genes are TRBV7-9 and TRBJ1-4; unclear D gene. V dropped 3 bases and J dropped 7 bases, with 12 bases sitting between them. The CDR3 totals 14 residues. Germline loops: CDR1 SEHNR, CDR2 FQNEAQ (reference sequence). CDR3 in DNA: TGTGCCAGCAGCTTCGGGCTTGCGGGTGAAAAACTGTTTTTT. Translation: CASSFGLAGEKLFF.

This clone was seen a handful of times. CDR3 loop: CASSDGYQPQHF. CDR3 nucleotide sequence: TGTGCCAGCAGCGACGGCTATCAGCCCCAGCATTTT. The V call is TRBV25-1, the J call TRBJ1-5, with D unclear. The ends were cut back, 6 bases at V and 5 bases at J, with 8 bases in the middle. There are 12 residues in the CDR3. Germline CDR1 and CDR2: MGHDK and SYGVNS. Variable domain in full (rest from reference TRBV25-1 and TRBJ1-5): EADIYQTPRYLVIGTGKKITLECSQTMGHDKMYWYQQDPGMELHLIHYSYGVNSTEKGDLSSESTVSRIRTEHFPLTLESARPSHTSQYLCASSDGYQPQHFGDGTRLSIL.

The genes are TRBV7-9 and TRBJ2-7; D remains unclear. The germline V and J ends were trimmed by 5 bases and 6 bases, with 8 bases remaining between them. The germline CDR1 and CDR2 sequences are SEHNR and FQNEAQ (reference sequence). The CDR3 sequence is 11 residues long. CDR3 amino acids: CASSLHREQYF. The CDR3 region has the DNA TGTGCCAGCAGCCTCCATCGCGAGCAGTACTTC.

The rearrangement links TRBV28 to TRBJ1-2, with D uncertain. Trimming took off 9 bases at V and 0 bases at J, with 8 bases between the two ends. Germline assignment: CDR1 MDHEN and CDR2 SYDVKM. This CDR3 is 12 amino acids long. CDR3 sequence (DNA): TGTGCCAGTGGGGATTCTAACTATGGCTACACCTTC. Protein product: CASGDSNYGYTF.

The chain couples TRBV9 to TRBJ1-4; D is undetermined. Deletions cut 3 bases from V and 6 bases from J, with 18 bases between. The CDR3 contains 16 residues. CDR1 is SGDLS, CDR2 YYNGEE, per germline. The CDR3 DNA follows: TGTGCCAGCAGCGCCCCCCGCCACAGTAATGATGAAAAACTGTTTTTT. Its translation is CASSAPRHSNDEKLFF.

The V gene is TRBV19, the J gene TRBJ2-3; D is possibly TRBD1 or TRBD2 (5 bases each). Germline values: CDR1 LNHDA, CDR2 SQIVND (reference sequence). V was trimmed by 9 bases and J by 4 bases, leaving 17 bases between them. The CDR3 is 14 residues long. CDR3 nucleotides: TGTGCCAGCGAAACTGGGCAGGGAGCAGATACGCAGTATTTT. Amino acid sequence: CASETGQGADTQYF.

The chain couples TRBV19 to TRBJ2-2, with D possibly TRBD2 on 7 matching bases. Germline V gene sequence: CDR1 LNHDA, CDR2 SQIVND (reference sequence). V was cut by 2 bases and J by 2 bases, with 18 bases left in between. This CDR3 contains 18 residues. For the CDR3, the DNA is TGTGCCAGTAGTATACGTTTCGGTGCGGGGGCTAACACCGGGGAGCTGTTTTTT. Amino acid sequence: CASSIRFGAGANTGELFF. Complete variable domain (other parts from reference TRBV19 and TRBJ2-2): DGGITQSPKYLFRKEGQNVTLSCEQNLNHDAMYWYRQDPGQGLRLIYYSQIVNDFQKGDIAEGYSVSREKKESFPLTVTSAQKNPTAFYLCASSIRFGAGANTGELFFGEGSRLTVL.

This sequence joins TRBV19 and TRBJ1-2; 9 nucleotides agree with TRBD1. Germline V gives CDR1 LNHDA, CDR2 SQIVND (reference sequence). Trimming removed 1 base from V and 1 base from J; junction bases left unmatched: 4. The CDR3 spans 16 residues. The CDR3 nucleotides read TGTGCCAGTAGTATAGGACCGGGACAGGGTAACTATGGCTACACCTTC. Translated: CASSIGPGQGNYGYTF. The whole variable domain, remainder taken from reference TRBV19 and TRBJ1-2, is DGGITQSPKYLFRKEGQNVTLSCEQNLNHDAMYWYRQDPGQGLRLIYYSQIVNDFQKGDIAEGYSVSREKKESFPLTVTSAQKNPTAFYLCASSIGPGQGNYGYTFGSGTRLTVV.

This chain links TRBV7-3 with TRBJ2-2, with 8 bases lining up with TRBD2. Germline V gene sequence: CDR1 SGHTA, CDR2 FQGTGA. V gave up 7 bases and J gave up 0 bases; unmatched junction bases: 4. The CDR3 runs 15 residues. CDR3 amino acids: CASTVAGPNTGELFF. In DNA, the CDR3 is TGTGCCAGCACCGTAGCGGGGCCGAACACCGGGGAGCTGTTTTTT.

The gene calls are TRBV19 and TRBJ1-1; unclear D gene. The CDR3 is 13 amino acids. Germline CDR1 LNHDA, CDR2 SQIVND (reference sequence). V was pared by 3 bases and J by 6 bases, with 11 bases between. The CDR3 sequence is CASSIRGPSEAFF. In nucleotides, the CDR3 is TGTGCCAGTAGTATTAGAGGGCCGTCTGAAGCTTTCTTT.

The chain couples TRBV25-1 to TRBJ2-1; D may be TRBD1 (6 bases). V was shortened by 3 bases and J by 0 bases, with 9 bases between the two germline ends. This CDR3 spans 15 amino acids. The germline V gene encodes CDR1 MGHDK and CDR2 SYGVNS. DNA of the CDR3: TGTGCCAGCAGTGAGGGGGACAACTCCTACAATGAGCAGTTCTTC. This translates into CASSEGDNSYNEQFF.

The V gene is TRBV6-5, the J gene TRBJ2-7, with TRBD1 matching 7 bases. The V gene end was trimmed by 2 bases and the J gene end by 2 bases; junction bases not matched to a gene: 6. The CDR3 covers 15 residues. Looked up from germline, CDR1 is MNHEY and CDR2 is SVGAGI. The CDR3 sequence is CASSYQTGSTYEQYF. The CDR3 coding sequence is TGTGCCAGCAGTTACCAGACAGGGTCCACCTACGAGCAGTACTTC.

The rearrangement joins TRBV5-6 to TRBJ2-1; 10 nucleotides line up with TRBD2. From germline, CDR1 is SGHDT and CDR2 YYEEEE. V was clipped by 6 bases and J by 4 bases; unmatched bases: 10. CDR3 size: 16 residues. The CDR3 DNA reads as TGTGCCAGCACCCGCGAGGGAGCGGGGGGGTACAATGAGCAGTTCTTC. Protein product: CASTREGAGGYNEQFF.

The chain carries TRBV19 and TRBJ1-6; 7 nucleotides match TRBD1. The CDR3 has 14 residues. V dropped 4 bases and J dropped 7; count of bases not matched to a gene: 4. CDR1 is LNHDA, CDR2 SQIVND, per germline (reference sequence). The CDR3 bases are TGTGCCAGTAGTACAGGGACAGCGAATTCACCCCTCCACTTT. Its translation: CASSTGTANSPLHF.

V and J are TRBV4-2 and TRBJ1-1, with 7 bases fitting TRBD1. CDR1 LGHNA and CDR2 YNFKEQ come from the germline V gene. This CDR3 has 16 amino acids. After removal of 2 bases from V and 3 bases from J, the junction contained 9 bases not matched to a gene. The CDR3 loop reads CASSQRGRLGDTEAFF. CDR3 sequence (DNA): TGTGCCAGCAGCCAAAGGGGGCGCCTTGGGGACACTGAAGCTTTCTTT.

The chain employs TRBV30 and TRBJ2-3; TRBD2 matches 7 bases. The CDR3 sequence is 14 residues long. After removal of 0 bases from V and 4 bases from J, the junction contained 4 bases not matched to a gene. The V gene's germline CDR1 is GTSNPN and CDR2 SVGIG (reference sequence). This CDR3 is CAWSVGGSPDTQYF. The CDR3 coding sequence is TGTGCCTGGAGTGTTGGCGGGAGCCCAGATACGCAGTATTTT.

The chain couples TRBV6-1 to TRBJ2-1, with D perhaps assigned TRBD1 or TRBD2 (5 bases each). The germline CDR1 and CDR2 sequences are MNHNS and SASEGT. Trimming cost V 4 bases and J 9 bases, with 19 bases left between them. There are 15 residues in the CDR3. CDR3 sequence (DNA): TGTGCCAGCAGTGTCGATCTGGGACCTATCTGTGAGCAGTTCTTC. Translated: CASSVDLGPICEQFF.

The chain recombines TRBV5-1 with TRBJ1-2, with 10 nucleotides matching TRBD1. Trimming took 4 bases from V and 8 from J; bases not matched to a gene: 5. The germline V gene has CDR1 SGHRS and CDR2 YFSETQ. The CDR3 covers 13 residues. The CDR3 here is CASSPDRGQGYTF. The CDR3 DNA is TGCGCCAGCAGCCCTGACAGGGGGCAAGGCTACACCTTC.

The chain couples TRBV5-1 to TRBJ2-7; 11 nucleotides match TRBD1. The CDR3 length is 14 residues. CDR1 and CDR2 (germline): SGHRS, YFSETQ. The trim removed 4 bases at V and 5 bases at J, leaving 5 bases unmatched. CDR3 DNA: TGCGCCAGCAGCGTTGGACAGGGGGCGAACGAGCAGTACTTC. It translates to CASSVGQGANEQYF. Together with reference TRBV5-1 and TRBJ2-7, the CDR3 gives the full variable domain: KAGVTQTPRYLIKTRGQQVTLSCSPISGHRSVSWYQQTPGQGLQFLFEYFSETQRNKGNFPGRFSGRQFSNSRSEMNVSTLELGDSALYLCASSVGQGANEQYFGPGTRLTVT.

The chain joins TRBV10-3 to TRBJ1-3; 8 bases fit TRBD1. J lost 4 bases, V lost 4 bases, and 6 bases had no gene match. From germline, CDR1 is ENHRY and CDR2 SYGVKD. This CDR3 region has 15 residues. CDR3 nucleotides: TGTGCCATCAGTGTTGGCAGGGGGCTAGGAAACACCATATATTTT. Residues: CAISVGRGLGNTIYF.

V gene TRBV27 combines with J gene TRBJ2-2, with D uncertain. V was trimmed by 5 bases and J by 0 bases, leaving 16 bases between them. Germline CDR1 reads MNHEY; CDR2 reads SMNVEV (reference sequence). This CDR3 is built from 17 residues. The CDR3 nucleotides read TGTGCCAGCAGTCCATCACTCGAAAGTGCGAACACCGGGGAGCTGTTTTTT. Translation: CASSPSLESANTGELFF.